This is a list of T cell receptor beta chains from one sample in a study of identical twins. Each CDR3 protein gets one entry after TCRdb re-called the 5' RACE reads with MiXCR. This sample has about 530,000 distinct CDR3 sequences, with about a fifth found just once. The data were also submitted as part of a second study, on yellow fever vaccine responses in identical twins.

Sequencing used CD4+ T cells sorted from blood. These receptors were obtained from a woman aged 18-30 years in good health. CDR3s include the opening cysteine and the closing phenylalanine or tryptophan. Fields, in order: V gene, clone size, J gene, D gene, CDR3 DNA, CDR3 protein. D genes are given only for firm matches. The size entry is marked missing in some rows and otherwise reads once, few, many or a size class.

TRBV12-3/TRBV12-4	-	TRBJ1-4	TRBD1	TGTGCCAGCAGTTTCGGACAGGCCGCAACTAATGAAAAACTGTTTTTT	CASSFGQAATNEKLFF
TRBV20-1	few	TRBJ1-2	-	TGCAGTGCTCGACCGGGGGGGGCGATAGCGACTGGCTACACCTTC	CSARPGGAIATGYTF
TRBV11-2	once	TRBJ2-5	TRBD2	TGTGCCAGCAGCTTAGATTACGGGGGGGCCCCGGAGACCCAGTACTTC	CASSLDYGGAPETQYF
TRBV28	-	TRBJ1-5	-	TGTGCCAGCGGAATCCCCCTCATCTCTCAGCCCCAGCATTTT	CASGIPLISQPQHF
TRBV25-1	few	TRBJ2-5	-	TGTGCCAGCAGTGAGTTCGGGACATCTCAAGAGACCCAGTACTTC	CASSEFGTSQETQYF
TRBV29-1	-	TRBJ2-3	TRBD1	TGCAGCGTGGAAGGGGGGACAGGGGTGCGGGCAGATACGCAGTATTTT	CSVEGGTGVRADTQYF
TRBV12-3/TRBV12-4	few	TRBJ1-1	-	TGTGCCAGCTCCTCTGCCACACCGAAGAACACTGAAGCTTTCTTT	CASSSATPKNTEAFF
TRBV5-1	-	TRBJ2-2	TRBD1	TGCGCCAGCAGCGTGACAGGGATCACCGGGGAGCTGTTTTTT	CASSVTGITGELFF
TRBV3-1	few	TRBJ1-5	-	TGTGCCAGCAGCCAAGGGACAGCGAATCAGCCCCAGCATTTT	CASSQGTANQPQHF
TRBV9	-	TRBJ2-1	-	TGTGCCAGCAGCCTAGTGGGGGGGCTGGGTGAGCAGTTCTTC	CASSLVGGLGEQFF
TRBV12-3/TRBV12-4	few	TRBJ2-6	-	TGTGCCAGCAGTTCGGACCGAAGCTCTGGGGCCAACGTCCTGACTTTC	CASSSDRSSGANVLTF
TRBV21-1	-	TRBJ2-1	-	TGTGCCAGCAGCATACCACAGGGCCGGGAGAGCTCCTACAATGAGCAGTTCTTC	CASSIPQGRESSYNEQFF
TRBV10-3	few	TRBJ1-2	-	TGTGCCATCAATGGGGGAACCTTCTATGGCTACACCTTC	CAINGGTFYGYTF
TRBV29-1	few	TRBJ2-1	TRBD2	TGCAGCGTTGAGATTTCTAGCGGGAAATTCTACAATGAGCAGTTCTTC	CSVEISSGKFYNEQFF
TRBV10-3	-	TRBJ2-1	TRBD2	TGTGCCATCAGGACTAGCGGGGTGGGCTCCTACAATGAGCAGTTCTTC	CAIRTSGVGSYNEQFF
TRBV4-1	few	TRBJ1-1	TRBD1	TGCGCCAGCAGCCATTTAACGGGGCAGGGGGCTGAAGCTTTCTTT	CASSHLTGQGAEAFF
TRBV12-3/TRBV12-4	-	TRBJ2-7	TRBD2	TGTGCCAGCAGGACAGGACTAGCGGGAGACTACGAGCAGTACTTC	CASRTGLAGDYEQYF
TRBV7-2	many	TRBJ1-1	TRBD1	TGTGCCAGCAGGGGACAGCCGAACACTGAAGCTTTCTTT	CASRGQPNTEAFF
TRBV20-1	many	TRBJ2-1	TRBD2	TGCAGTGCTGGGTTAGCGGGGGGACTTTACAATGAGCAGTTCTTC	CSAGLAGGLYNEQFF
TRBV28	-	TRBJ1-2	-	TGTGCCAGCAGTCGAAGGGGCGCGAACTATGGCTACACCTTC	CASSRRGANYGYTF
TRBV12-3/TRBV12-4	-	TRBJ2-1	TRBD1	TGTGCCAGCAGCTTAGGACAGGGGGCAATAAATGAGCAGTTCTTC	CASSLGQGAINEQFF
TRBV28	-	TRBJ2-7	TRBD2	TGTGCCAGCACCCACCGAGGGTTCGGCGGGAGGGATGGAGCCCAGTACTTC	CASTHRGFGGRDGAQYF
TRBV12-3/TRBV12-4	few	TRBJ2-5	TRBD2	TGTGCCAGCAGTTTAGTTGCGGGAGCGAGAAAGACCCAGTACTTC	CASSLVAGARKTQYF
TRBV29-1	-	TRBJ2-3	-	TGCAGCGTTGGTTTGTGGATTAGGACAGATACGCAGTATTTT	CSVGLWIRTDTQYF
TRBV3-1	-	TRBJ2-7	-	TGTGCCAGCAGCCAATTCGGACAGAGCTATTACGAGCAGTACTTC	CASSQFGQSYYEQYF
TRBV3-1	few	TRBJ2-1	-	TGTGCCAGCAGCCAAACCCCCCTATCCCGCTCCTACAATGAGCAGTTCTTC	CASSQTPLSRSYNEQFF
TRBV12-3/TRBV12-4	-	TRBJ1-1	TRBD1	TGTGCCAGCAGTCCTCAGGGGGGAGTGAACACTGAAGCTTTCTTT	CASSPQGGVNTEAFF
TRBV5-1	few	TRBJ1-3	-	TGCGCCAGCAGCCCGGGGACTGTGAGCTCTGGAAACACCATATATTTT	CASSPGTVSSGNTIYF
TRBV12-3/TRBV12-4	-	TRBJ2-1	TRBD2	TGTGCCAGCACCTTAAGGACTAGCGGGAAACAAGAGCAGTTCTTC	CASTLRTSGKQEQFF
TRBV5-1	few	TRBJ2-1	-	TGCGCCAGCAGCATCAGACAGGGAGGATCCTACAATGAGCAGTTCTTC	CASSIRQGGSYNEQFF
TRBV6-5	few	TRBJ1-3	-	TGTGCCAGCAGTTACAAACCGACCTCCTCTGGAAACACCATATATTTT	CASSYKPTSSGNTIYF
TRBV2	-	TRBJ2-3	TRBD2	TGTGCCAGCAGTGCCGGGACTACCATTCCGAATACGCAGTATTTT	CASSAGTTIPNTQYF
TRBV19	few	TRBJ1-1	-	TGTGCCAGTAGTCGCGCAGGGGTGAACACTGAAGCTTTCTTT	CASSRAGVNTEAFF
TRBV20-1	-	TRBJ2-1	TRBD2	TGCAGTGCTAGAGATACTAGCGAGGAGCAGTTCTTC	CSARDTSEEQFF
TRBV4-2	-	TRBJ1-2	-	TGTGCCAGCAGCCCCCTGAGTGGCCTACCGGAGAACTATGGCTACACCTTC	CASSPLSGLPENYGYTF
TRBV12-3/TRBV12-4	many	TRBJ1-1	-	TGTGCCAGCAGTCCACACAACACTGAAGCTTTCTTT	CASSPHNTEAFF
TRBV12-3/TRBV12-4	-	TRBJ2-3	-	TGTGCCAGCAGTTTCCTCAACACAGATACGCAGTATTTT	CASSFLNTDTQYF
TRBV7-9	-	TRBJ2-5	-	TGTGCCAGCAGCCCTAGTGCCCGGGGACATTACCAAGAGACCCAGTACTTC	CASSPSARGHYQETQYF
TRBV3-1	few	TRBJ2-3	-	TGTGCCAGCAGCCAACAGCGGACTAGCACAGATACGCAGTATTTT	CASSQQRTSTDTQYF
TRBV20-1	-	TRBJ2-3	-	TGCAGTGCCACAGGGAGTTCACCCTCGAGGGATACGCAGTATTTT	CSATGSSPSRDTQYF
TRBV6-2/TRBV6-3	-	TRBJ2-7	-	TGTGCCAGCAGGTCACCCGCCGACACCTACGAGCAGTACTTC	CASRSPADTYEQYF
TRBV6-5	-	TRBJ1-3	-	TGTGCCAGCAGTTATAACAGGCTCGTCTCTGGAAACACCATATATTTT	CASSYNRLVSGNTIYF
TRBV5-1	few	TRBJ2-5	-	TGCGCCAGCAGCGTCCTCTCGACTACTCAGGAGACCCAGTACTTC	CASSVLSTTQETQYF
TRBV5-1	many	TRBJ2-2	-	TGCGCCGGGCGGGCAGGGGACCCACAATTGAAAAACACCGGGGAGCTGTTTTTT	CAGRAGDPQLKNTGELFF
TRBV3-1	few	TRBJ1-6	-	TGTGCCAGCAGCCAAGTCGTGCAGGGCGGTTCACCCCTCCACTTT	CASSQVVQGGSPLHF
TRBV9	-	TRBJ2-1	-	TGTGCCAGCAGCGTAGTGAGGGTCTACAATGAGCAGTTCTTC	CASSVVRVYNEQFF
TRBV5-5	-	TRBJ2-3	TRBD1	TGTGCCAGCAGCTTGTTTGGACAGGGGGGAACAGATACGCAGTATTTT	CASSLFGQGGTDTQYF
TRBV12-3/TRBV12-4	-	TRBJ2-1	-	TGTGCCAGCAGAGCCCGGCTAGCGAACTACAATGAGCAGTTCTTC	CASRARLANYNEQFF
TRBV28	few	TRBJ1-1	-	TGTGCCAGCACCGGTCGCACTGAAGCTTTCTTT	CASTGRTEAFF
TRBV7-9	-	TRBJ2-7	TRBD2	TGTGCCAGCAGCGCGTTCAGCGGGAGCTCCTACGAGCAGTACTTC	CASSAFSGSSYEQYF
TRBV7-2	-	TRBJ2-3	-	TGTGCCAGCAGCTTAGCCGTACAGTTATGGGTCCCGGGGACAGATACGCAGTATTTT	CASSLAVQLWVPGTDTQYF
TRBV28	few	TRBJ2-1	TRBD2	TGTGCCAGCAGTTTAGATTTAGCGGGGGGCACCTTCTACAATGAGCAGTTCTTC	CASSLDLAGGTFYNEQFF
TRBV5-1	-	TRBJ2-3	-	TGCGCCAGCAGCCCGGGTACTATGCGTCCGCAGTATTTT	CASSPGTMRPQYF
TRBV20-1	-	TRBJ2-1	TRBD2	TGCAGTGCCACACTAGCGGGAGGGCTTCTTGAGCAGTTCTTC	CSATLAGGLLEQFF
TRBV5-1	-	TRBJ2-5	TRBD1	TGCGCCAGCAGCGACCTGAGGGACAGCCAAGAGACCCAGTACTTC	CASSDLRDSQETQYF